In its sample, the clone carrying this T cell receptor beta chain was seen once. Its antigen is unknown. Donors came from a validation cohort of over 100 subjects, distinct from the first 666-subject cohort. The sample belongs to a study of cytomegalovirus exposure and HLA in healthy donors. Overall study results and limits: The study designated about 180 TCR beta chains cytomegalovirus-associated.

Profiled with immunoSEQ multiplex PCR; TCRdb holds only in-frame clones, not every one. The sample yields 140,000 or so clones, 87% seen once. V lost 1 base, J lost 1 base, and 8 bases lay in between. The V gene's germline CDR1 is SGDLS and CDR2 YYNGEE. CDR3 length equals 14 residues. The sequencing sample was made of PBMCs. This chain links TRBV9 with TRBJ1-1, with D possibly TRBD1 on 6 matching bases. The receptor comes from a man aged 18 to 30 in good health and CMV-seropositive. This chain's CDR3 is CASSVQGTNTEAFF. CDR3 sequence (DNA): TGTGCCAGCAGCGTACAGGGGACGAACACTGAAGCTTTCTTT.